This T cell receptor (beta chain) was sequenced in a study of blood T cells in healthy people across ages. Study as a whole: The capture of about one barcoded beta molecule per two T cells was achieved by template switching.

Germline assignment: CDR1 MNHEY and CDR2 SMNVEV (reference sequence). Trimming removed 4 bases from V and 3 bases from J, with 15 bases in between. This CDR3 region has 15 residues. Using a J-beta primer mix together with a sample-barcoded 5' primer, a second PCR was run for roughly 6 to 11 cycles. TCRdb reprocessed the 5' RACE reads with MiXCR, giving one entry per CDR3 protein. The sample comprises more than 800,000 distinct CDR3 sequences, about 30% of which are singletons, and roughly 17% rests with the top ten. The chain links TRBV27 to TRBJ1-2; weak D call: TRBD1 (5 bases). The sequenced material came from blood. The TCR originated in a woman of 80 years or more in good health. This CDR3 reads CASSSRGRAHYGYTF. The CDR3 DNA sequence: TGTGCCAGCAGTTCCCGCGGCAGGGCCCACTATGGCTACACCTTC.